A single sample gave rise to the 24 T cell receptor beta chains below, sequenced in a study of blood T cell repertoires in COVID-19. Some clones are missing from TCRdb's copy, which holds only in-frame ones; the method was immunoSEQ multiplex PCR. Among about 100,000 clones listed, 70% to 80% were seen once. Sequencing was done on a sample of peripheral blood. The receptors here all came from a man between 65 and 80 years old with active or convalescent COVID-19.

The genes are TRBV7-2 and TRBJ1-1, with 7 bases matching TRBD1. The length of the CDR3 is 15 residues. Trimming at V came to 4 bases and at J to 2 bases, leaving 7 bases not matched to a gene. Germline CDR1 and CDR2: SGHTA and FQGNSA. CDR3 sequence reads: CASSSPRQGNTEAFF. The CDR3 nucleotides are TGTGCCAGCAGCTCGCCGAGACAGGGAAACACTGAAGCTTTCTTT. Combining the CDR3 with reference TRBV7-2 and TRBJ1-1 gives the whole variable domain GAGVSQSPSNKVTEKGKDVELRCDPISGHTALYWYRQSLGQGLEFLIYFQGNSAPDKSGLPSDRFSAERTGGSVSTLTIQRTQQEDSAVYLCASSSPRQGNTEAFFGQGTRLTVV.

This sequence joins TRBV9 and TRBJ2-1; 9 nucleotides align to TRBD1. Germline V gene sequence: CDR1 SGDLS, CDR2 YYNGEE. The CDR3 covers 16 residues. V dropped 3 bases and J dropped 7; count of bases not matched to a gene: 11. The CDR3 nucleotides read TGTGCCAGCAGCGCAACCGGACAGGGGTTCGGAAATGAGCAGTTCTTC. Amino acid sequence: CASSATGQGFGNEQFF.

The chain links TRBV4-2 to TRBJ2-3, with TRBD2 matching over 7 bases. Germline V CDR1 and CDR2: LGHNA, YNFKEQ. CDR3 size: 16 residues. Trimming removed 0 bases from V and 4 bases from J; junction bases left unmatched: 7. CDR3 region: CASSQDPRTRPDTQYF. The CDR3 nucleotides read TGTGCCAGCAGCCAAGATCCCCGGACTAGGCCAGATACGCAGTATTTT.

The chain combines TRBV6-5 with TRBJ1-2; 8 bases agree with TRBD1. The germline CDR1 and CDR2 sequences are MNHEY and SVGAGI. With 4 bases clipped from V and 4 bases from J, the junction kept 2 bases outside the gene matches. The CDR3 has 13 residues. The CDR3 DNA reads TGTGCCAGCAGTTTTGACAGGGGCTATGGCTACACCTTC. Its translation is CASSFDRGYGYTF.

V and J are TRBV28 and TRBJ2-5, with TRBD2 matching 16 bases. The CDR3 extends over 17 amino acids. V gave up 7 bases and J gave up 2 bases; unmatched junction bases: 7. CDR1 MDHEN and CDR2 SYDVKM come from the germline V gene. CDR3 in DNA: TGTGCCAGCACCCCGGGGACTAGCGGGAGGGGGCAAGAGACCCAGTACTTC. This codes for CASTPGTSGRGQETQYF.

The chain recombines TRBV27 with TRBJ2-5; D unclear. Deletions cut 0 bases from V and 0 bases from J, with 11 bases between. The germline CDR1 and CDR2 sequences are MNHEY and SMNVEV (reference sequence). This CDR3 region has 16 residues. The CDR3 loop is CASSLSISGYQETQYF. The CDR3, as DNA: TGTGCCAGCAGTTTATCGATATCGGGTTACCAAGAGACCCAGTACTTC.

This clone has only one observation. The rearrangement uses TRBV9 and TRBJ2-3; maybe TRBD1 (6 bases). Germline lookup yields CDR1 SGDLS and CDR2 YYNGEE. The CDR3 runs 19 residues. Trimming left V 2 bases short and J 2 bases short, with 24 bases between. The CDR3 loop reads CASSVPPLLGTPVTDTQYF. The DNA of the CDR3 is TGTGCCAGCAGCGTCCCCCCCCTCCTCGGGACACCGGTCACAGATACGCAGTATTTT. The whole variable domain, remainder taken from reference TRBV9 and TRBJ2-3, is DSGVTQTPKHLITATGQRVTLRCSPRSGDLSVYWYQQSLDQGLQFLIQYYNGEERAKGNILERFSAQQFPDLHSELNLSSLELGDSALYFCASSVPPLLGTPVTDTQYFGPGTRLTVL.

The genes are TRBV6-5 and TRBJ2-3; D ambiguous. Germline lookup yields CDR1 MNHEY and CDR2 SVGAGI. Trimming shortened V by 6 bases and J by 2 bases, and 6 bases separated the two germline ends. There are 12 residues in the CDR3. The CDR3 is CASSGATDTQYF. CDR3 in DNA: TGTGCCAGCAGCGGTGCCACAGATACGCAGTATTTT.

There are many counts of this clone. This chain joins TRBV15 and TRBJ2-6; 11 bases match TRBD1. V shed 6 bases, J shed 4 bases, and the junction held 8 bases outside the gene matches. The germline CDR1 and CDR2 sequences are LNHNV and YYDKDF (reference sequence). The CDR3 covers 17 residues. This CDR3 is CATSPGQGAWGANVLTF. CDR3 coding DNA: TGTGCCACCAGTCCCGGACAGGGGGCTTGGGGGGCCAACGTCCTGACTTTC.

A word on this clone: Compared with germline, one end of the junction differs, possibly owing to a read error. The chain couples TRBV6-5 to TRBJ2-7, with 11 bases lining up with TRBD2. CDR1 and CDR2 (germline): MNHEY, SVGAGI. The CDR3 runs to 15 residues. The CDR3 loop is CASSTLAGGSSEQYF. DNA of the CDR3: TGTGCCAGCAGTACCCTAGCGGGAGGCTCCTCCGAGCAGTACTTC.

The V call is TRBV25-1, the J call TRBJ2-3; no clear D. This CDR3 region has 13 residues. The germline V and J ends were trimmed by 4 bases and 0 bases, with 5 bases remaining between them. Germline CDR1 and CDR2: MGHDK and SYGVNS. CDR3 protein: CASSAGSTDTQYF. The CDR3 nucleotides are TGTGCCAGCAGTGCCGGGAGCACAGATACGCAGTATTTT.

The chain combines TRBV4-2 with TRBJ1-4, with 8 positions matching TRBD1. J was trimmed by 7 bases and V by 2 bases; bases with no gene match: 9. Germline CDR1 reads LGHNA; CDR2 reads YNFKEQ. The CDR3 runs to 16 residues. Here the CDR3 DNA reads TGTGCCAGCAGCCAAAACTCCGGGACAGGTGCTGAAAAACTGTTTTTT. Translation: CASSQNSGTGAEKLFF.

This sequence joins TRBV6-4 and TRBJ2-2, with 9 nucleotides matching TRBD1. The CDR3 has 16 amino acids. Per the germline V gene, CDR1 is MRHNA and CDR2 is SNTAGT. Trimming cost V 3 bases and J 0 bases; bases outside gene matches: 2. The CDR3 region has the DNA TGTGCCAGCAGTGAACAGGGGGCGGCGAACACCGGGGAGCTGTTTTTT. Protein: CASSEQGAANTGELFF.

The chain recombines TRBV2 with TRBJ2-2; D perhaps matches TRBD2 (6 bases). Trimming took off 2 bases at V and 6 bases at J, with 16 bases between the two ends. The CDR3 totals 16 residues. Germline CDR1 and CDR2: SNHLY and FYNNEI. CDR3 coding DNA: TGTGCCAGCAGTGAAAGGCCCACTCGACTAGCCGGGGAGCTGTTTTTT. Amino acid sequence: CASSERPTRLAGELFF.

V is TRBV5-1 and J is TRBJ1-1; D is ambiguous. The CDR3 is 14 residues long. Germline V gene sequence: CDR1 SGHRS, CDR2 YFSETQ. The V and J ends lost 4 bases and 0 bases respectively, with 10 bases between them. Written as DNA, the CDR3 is TGCGCCAGCAGCCCACTGCAATTGAACACTGAAGCTTTCTTT. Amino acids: CASSPLQLNTEAFF.

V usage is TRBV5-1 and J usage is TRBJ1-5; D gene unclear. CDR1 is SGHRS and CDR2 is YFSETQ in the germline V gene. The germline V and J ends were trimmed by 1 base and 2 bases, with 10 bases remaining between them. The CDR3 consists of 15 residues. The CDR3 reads CASSLTGIGNQPQHF. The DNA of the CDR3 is TGCGCCAGCAGCTTGACCGGTATAGGCAATCAGCCCCAGCATTTT.

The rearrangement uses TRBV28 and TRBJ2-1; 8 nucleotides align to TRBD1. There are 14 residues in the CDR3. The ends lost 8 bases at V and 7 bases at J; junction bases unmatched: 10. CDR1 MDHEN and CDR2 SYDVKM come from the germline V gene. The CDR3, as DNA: TGTGCCAGCCACACAGGGGGTTTTTGGAATGAGCAGTTCTTC. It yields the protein CASHTGGFWNEQFF.

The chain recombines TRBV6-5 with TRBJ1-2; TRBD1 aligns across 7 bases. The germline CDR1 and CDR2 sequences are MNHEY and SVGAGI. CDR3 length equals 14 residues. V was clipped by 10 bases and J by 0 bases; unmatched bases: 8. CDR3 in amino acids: CATKGQGANYGYTF. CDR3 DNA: TGTGCCACCAAAGGGCAGGGGGCTAACTATGGCTACACCTTC.

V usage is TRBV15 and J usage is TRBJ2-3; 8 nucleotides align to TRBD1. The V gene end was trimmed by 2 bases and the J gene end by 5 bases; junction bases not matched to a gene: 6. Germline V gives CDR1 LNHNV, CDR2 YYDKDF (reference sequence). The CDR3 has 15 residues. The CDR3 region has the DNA TGTGCCACCAGCAGATCGGGACAGGTCCAAGATACGCAGTATTTT. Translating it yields CATSRSGQVQDTQYF.

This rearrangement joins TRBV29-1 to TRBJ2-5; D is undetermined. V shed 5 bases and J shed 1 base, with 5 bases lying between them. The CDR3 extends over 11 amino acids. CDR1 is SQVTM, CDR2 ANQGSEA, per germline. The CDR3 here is CSVTAQETQYF. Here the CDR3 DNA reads TGCAGCGTTACAGCCCAAGAGACCCAGTACTTC.

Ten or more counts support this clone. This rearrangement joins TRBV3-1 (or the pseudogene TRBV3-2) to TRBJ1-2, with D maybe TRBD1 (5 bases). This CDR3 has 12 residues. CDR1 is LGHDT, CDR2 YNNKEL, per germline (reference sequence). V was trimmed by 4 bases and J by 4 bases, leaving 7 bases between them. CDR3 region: CASSRGVYGYTF. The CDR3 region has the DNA TGTGCCAGCAGCCGGGGGGTCTATGGCTACACCTTC.

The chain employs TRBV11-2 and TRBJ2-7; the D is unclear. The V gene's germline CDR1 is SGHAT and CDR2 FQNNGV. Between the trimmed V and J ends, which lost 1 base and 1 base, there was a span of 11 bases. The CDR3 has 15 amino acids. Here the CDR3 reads CASSLVSPPSYEQYF. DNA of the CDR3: TGTGCCAGCAGCTTAGTGAGTCCCCCGTCCTACGAGCAGTACTTC.

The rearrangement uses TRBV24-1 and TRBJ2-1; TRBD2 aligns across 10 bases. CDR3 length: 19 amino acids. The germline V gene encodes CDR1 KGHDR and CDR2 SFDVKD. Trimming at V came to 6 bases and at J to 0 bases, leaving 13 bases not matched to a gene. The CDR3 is CATSRGGHPSGSSYNEQFF. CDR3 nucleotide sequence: TGTGCCACCAGTAGGGGGGGACACCCTAGCGGGAGCTCCTACAATGAGCAGTTCTTC.

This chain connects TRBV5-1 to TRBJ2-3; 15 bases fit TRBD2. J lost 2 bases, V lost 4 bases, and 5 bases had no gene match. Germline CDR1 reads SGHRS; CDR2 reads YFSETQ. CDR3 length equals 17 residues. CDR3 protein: CASSRGLAGGVTDTQYF. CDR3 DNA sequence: TGCGCCAGCAGCCGGGGACTAGCGGGAGGCGTCACAGATACGCAGTATTTT.